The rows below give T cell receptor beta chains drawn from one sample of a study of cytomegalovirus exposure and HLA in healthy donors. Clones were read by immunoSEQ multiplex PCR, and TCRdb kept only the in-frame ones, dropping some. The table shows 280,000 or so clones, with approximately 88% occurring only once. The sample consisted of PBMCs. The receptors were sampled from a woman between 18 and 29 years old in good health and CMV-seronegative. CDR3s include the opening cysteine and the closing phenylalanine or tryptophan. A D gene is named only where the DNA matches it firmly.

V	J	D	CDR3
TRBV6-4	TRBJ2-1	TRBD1	CASSLSRDREFF
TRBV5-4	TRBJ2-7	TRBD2	CASSLGLAGGPANEQYF
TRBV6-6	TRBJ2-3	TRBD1	CASSFEQGRTDTQYF
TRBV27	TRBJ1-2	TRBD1	CASSTLLDRQYGYTF
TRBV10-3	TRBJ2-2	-	CATLTERYTGELFF
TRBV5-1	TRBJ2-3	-	CASSLAAGVGTDTQYF
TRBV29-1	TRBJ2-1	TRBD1	CSVEIRTGYEQFF
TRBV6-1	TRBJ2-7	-	CASSAIATGGEQYF
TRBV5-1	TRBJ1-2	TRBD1	CASSSGGYGYTF
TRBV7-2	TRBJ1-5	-	CASSLAGTVNQPQHF
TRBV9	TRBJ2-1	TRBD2	CASSVLTSGSRDEQFF
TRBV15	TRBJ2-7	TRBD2	CATSDRTSGIAYEQYF
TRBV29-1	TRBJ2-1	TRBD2	CSVKTGTSGSGEQFF
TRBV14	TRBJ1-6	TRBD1	CASSRQGGSPLHF
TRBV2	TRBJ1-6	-	CASSDRGYNSPLHF
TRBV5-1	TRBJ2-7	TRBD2	CASSFVTGGYEQYF
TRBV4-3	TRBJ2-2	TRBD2	CASSQGLAGGTGELFF
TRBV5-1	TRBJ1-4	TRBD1	CASSLEGQGVEKLFF
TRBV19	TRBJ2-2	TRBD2	CATGGLAETGELFF
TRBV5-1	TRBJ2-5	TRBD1	CATRPGTVNFQETQYF
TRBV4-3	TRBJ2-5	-	CASSPSYPQETQYF
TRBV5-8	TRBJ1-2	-	CASSRHRQHGGYTF
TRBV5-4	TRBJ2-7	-	CASSAGGPERDEQYF
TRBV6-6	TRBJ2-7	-	CASSHGLLPPSYEQYF
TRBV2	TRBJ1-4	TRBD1	CASKIRSTGQIMFF
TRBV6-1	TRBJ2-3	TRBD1	CASSEVGTGGTDTQYF
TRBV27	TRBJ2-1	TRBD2	CASSFFAGGPSYNEQFF
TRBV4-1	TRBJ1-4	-	CASSPNRADNEKLFF
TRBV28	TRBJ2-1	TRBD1	CASTSGTGGYNEQFF
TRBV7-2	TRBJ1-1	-	CASSLEGVFGTEAFF
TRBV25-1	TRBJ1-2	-	CASSERATYGYTF
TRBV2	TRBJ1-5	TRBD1	CASRHRQGGQPQHF
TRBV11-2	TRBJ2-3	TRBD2	CASSIAGDRADTQYF
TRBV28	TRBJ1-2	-	CASSHLAVNYGYTF
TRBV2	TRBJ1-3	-	CASRARTGGSGNTIYF
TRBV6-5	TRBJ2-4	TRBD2	CASRRLAGGKNIQYF
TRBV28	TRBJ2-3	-	CASSLPRGNTQYF
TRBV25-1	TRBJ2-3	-	CASSEFGHPEDPDTQYF
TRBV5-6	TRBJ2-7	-	CASSLPTTEQYF
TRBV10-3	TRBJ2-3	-	CAISTAVAGTDTQYF
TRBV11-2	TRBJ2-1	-	CASSPGWRSYNEQFF
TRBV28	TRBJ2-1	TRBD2	CASSFPFLAGAGNYNEQFF
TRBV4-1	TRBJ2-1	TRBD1	CASSPGQYRNEQFF
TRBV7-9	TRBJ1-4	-	CASSRAVSERREKLFF
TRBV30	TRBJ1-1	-	CACINTGQAFF
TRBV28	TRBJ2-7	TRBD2	CASSFVGVSGSTYEQYF
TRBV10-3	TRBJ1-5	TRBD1	CAISDGGQGTQHF
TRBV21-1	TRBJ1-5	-	CAQQTPGGSPNQPQHF
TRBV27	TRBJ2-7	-	CASYPQGPYEQYF
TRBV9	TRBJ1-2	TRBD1	CASSPGQGGYGYTF
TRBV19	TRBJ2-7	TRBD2	CASSIGLAASEQYF
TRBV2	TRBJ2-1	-	CASSRQYNEQFF
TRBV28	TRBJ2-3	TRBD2	CASSPGLADRTDTQYF
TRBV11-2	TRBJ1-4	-	CASSSGQSKKLFF
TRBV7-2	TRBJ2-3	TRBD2	CASSLVPSGGNTDTQYF
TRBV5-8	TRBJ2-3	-	CASSMSALPDTQYF
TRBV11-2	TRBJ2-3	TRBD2	CASSDDPGLAGDTQYF